These T cell receptor beta chains were read from a single sample in a study of T-cell reconstitution after alpha-beta-depleted transplantation in children. TCRdb independently ran MiXCR on the PCR reads; one entry per CDR3 protein. This sample has 750,000 to 950,000 distinct CDR3 sequences, with roughly 16% found just once. Sequencing used PBMCs, mostly from graft donor cells, obtained 360 days after TCRalphabeta/CD19-depleted stem cell transplant. These receptor sequences come from a male patient under 18 who had a stem cell transplant for acute lymphoblastic leukemia, so the T cells may come from the graft donor. CDR3s include the opening cysteine and the closing phenylalanine or tryptophan. Fields, in order: clone size, V gene, D gene, J gene, CDR3 DNA, CDR3 protein. D genes are given only for firm matches. Not all rows give a size; the values are once, few, many and, for expanded clones, a class.

-	TRBV14	-	TRBJ2-2	TGTGCCAGCAGCCAAATGGGGGCCGGGGAGCTGTTTTTT	CASSQMGAGELFF
few	TRBV4-2	-	TRBJ2-5	TGTGCCAGCAGCCAAGTGGACAGCCTCCAAGAGACCCAGTACTTC	CASSQVDSLQETQYF
-	TRBV5-1	TRBD2	TRBJ2-3	TGCGCCAGCAGCGCCCCCGGGAGGGCCCCAGATACGCAGTATTTT	CASSAPGRAPDTQYF
-	TRBV27	-	TRBJ2-7	TGTGCCAGCAGTTTCGACAGACGGTTCTACGAGCAGTACTTC	CASSFDRRFYEQYF
-	TRBV27	TRBD2	TRBJ2-7	TGTGCCAGCAGTTTATTTGCTAGCGGCTTTGCAAAGCGGGCCTACAAGCAGTACTTC	CASSLFASGFAKRAYKQYF
few	TRBV12-3/TRBV12-4	-	TRBJ1-2	TGTGCCAGCAGTTCGGACGGAGATGGCTACACCTTC	CASSSDGDGYTF
few	TRBV6-1	TRBD1	TRBJ1-2	TGTGCCAGCAGGGGGACAGCCTATGGCTACACCTTC	CASRGTAYGYTF
-	TRBV20-1	-	TRBJ1-2	TGCAGTGCTCCGATGTATACTAACTATGGCTACACCTTC	CSAPMYTNYGYTF
many	TRBV12-3/TRBV12-4	-	TRBJ2-7	TGTGCCAGCAGGTTCAGGGTTTACGAGCAGTACTTC	CASRFRVYEQYF
-	TRBV24-1	TRBD2	TRBJ2-3	TGTGCCGCCAGTGATTTTGAGGGGGGGGCGACTAGCGGGGGACGCACAGATACGCAGTATTTT	CAASDFEGGATSGGRTDTQYF
-	TRBV5-1	-	TRBJ1-3	TGCGCCAGCAGCCCCGAGATGGTGCCTGCCCTCTCTGGAAACACCATATATTTT	CASSPEMVPALSGNTIYF
-	TRBV12-3/TRBV12-4	-	TRBJ2-7	TGTGCCAGCAGTTCGCTCGACATGTCCCCCTACGAGCAGTACTTC	CASSSLDMSPYEQYF
few	TRBV5-1	-	TRBJ2-2	TGCGCCAGTAACGGAGGGGCAGCGAACACCGGGGAGCTGTTTTTT	CASNGGAANTGELFF
-	TRBV2	TRBD2	TRBJ2-1	TGTGCCAGCAGAGACTGGGGACTAGCCGGCTCCTACAATGAGCAGTTCTTC	CASRDWGLAGSYNEQFF
-	TRBV5-1	TRBD1	TRBJ1-1	TGCGCCAGCAGCTTGTCCCAGGGGGCGGTCAACACTGAAGCTTTCTTT	CASSLSQGAVNTEAFF
-	TRBV15	TRBD1	TRBJ1-1	TGTGCCACCAGCAGTGGGACAGGGGAAGTCACTGAAGCTTTCTTT	CATSSGTGEVTEAFF
many	TRBV4-1	-	TRBJ2-7	TGCGCCAGCAGCCTCATGGGAGCACGGAACTACGAGCAGTACTTC	CASSLMGARNYEQYF
few	TRBV4-1	TRBD2	TRBJ2-7	TGCGCCAGCAGCCGTACCGGGACTAGGGACTACGAGCAGTACTTC	CASSRTGTRDYEQYF
-	TRBV20-1	TRBD2	TRBJ2-7	TGCAGTGCTACCGGGAGGGCGTCCTACGAGCAGTACTTC	CSATGRASYEQYF
many	TRBV3-1	TRBD2	TRBJ2-1	TGTGCCAGCAGCCCTGGGGGAGGCGGGAGATACTACAATGAGCAGTTCTTC	CASSPGGGGRYYNEQFF
few	TRBV7-9	TRBD2	TRBJ2-3	TGTGCCAGCCGCAGCGGGAGGGCCTCGAAGGCAGATACGCAGTATTTT	CASRSGRASKADTQYF
-	TRBV20-1	-	TRBJ1-3	TGCAGTGCGCTGTACAGAGCTTCTGGAAACACCATATATTTT	CSALYRASGNTIYF
few	TRBV11-2	-	TRBJ2-1	TGTGCCAGCAGCGCGGAATACAATGAGCAGTTCTTC	CASSAEYNEQFF
-	TRBV20-1	TRBD2	TRBJ2-1	TGCAGTGCTAGGAAGCGGGAGGGGCGGGACAATGAGCAGTTCTTC	CSARKREGRDNEQFF
once	TRBV3-1	TRBD2	TRBJ2-7	TGTGCCAGCAGCCAAGAGCTGGGACTAGCGGGAGTCAAGCAGTACTTC	CASSQELGLAGVKQYF
many	TRBV12-3/TRBV12-4	-	TRBJ1-6	TGTGCCAGCAGTTTAGGGACAGCGGATTCACCCCTCCACTTT	CASSLGTADSPLHF
few	TRBV29-1	-	TRBJ1-1	TGCAGCGTTGACGGTGCAGGATCAAGGACTGAAGCTTTCTTT	CSVDGAGSRTEAFF
-	TRBV7-3	-	TRBJ2-7	TGTGCCAGCAGCTTCAGTACCGGGGGACACCTGGCCTACGAGCAGTACTTC	CASSFSTGGHLAYEQYF
-	TRBV5-1	-	TRBJ2-7	TGCGCCAGCAGCTTGGCCTCGACAGCCATCATCTCCTACGAGCAGTACTTC	CASSLASTAIISYEQYF
many	TRBV12-3/TRBV12-4	-	TRBJ2-7	TGTGCCAGCAGCTTGACAGTCTCCTACGAGCAGTACTTC	CASSLTVSYEQYF
-	TRBV5-5	-	TRBJ2-2	TGTGCCAGCAGCTTGCTGACCACCGAAGGCGGGGAGCTGTTTTTT	CASSLLTTEGGELFF
-	TRBV14	-	TRBJ2-7	TGTGCCAGCAGCCAGACATCTAGGGCGGGCGAGCAGTACTTC	CASSQTSRAGEQYF
few	TRBV7-2	TRBD2	TRBJ2-1	TGTGCCGGGGGAGCGGGATCGAGCTCCTACAATGAGCAGTTCTTC	CAGGAGSSSYNEQFF
many	TRBV29-1	-	TRBJ1-5	TGCAGCGTTGAATCCAGGGATAGCAATCAGCCCCAGCATTTT	CSVESRDSNQPQHF
few	TRBV27	TRBD2	TRBJ2-7	TGTGCCAGCAGTTTATTTGCTAGCGGCTTTGCAAAGCGGGCCTACGAGCAGTACTTC	CASSLFASGFAKRAYEQYF
-	TRBV9	TRBD2	TRBJ2-1	TGTGCCAGCAGCGTCACCCCTTTCCGACTAGCGCGCTACAATGAGCAGTTCTTC	CASSVTPFRLARYNEQFF
-	TRBV27	-	TRBJ1-2	TGTGCCAGCAGTTTATGGGGGGGGTATGGCTACACCTTC	CASSLWGGYGYTF
many	TRBV9	-	TRBJ2-1	TGTGCCAGCAGCGTAGTGGCAGGGACCTTAAATGAGCAGTTCTTC	CASSVVAGTLNEQFF
few	TRBV20-1	-	TRBJ1-1	TGCAGTGAAACAGGGTCCACTGAAGCTTTCTTT	CSETGSTEAFF
few	TRBV29-1	-	TRBJ2-7	TGCAGCGTTGAGGGGGTCTCCTACGAGCAGTACTTC	CSVEGVSYEQYF
-	TRBV5-1	-	TRBJ2-1	TGCGCCAGCACCTCTTTAAATGAGCAGTTCTTC	CASTSLNEQFF
-	TRBV3-1	-	TRBJ2-5	TGTGCCAGCAGCCAAATCCTAGCGTCGGGGGTTTGGAAAGAGACCCAGTACTTC	CASSQILASGVWKETQYF
-	TRBV9	-	TRBJ2-7	TGTGCCAGCAGCGAGCGACAGTACTCCTACGAGCAGTACTTC	CASSERQYSYEQYF
few	TRBV7-6	TRBD2	TRBJ2-1	TGTGCCAGCAGCTTAAGCGTAAGGGGGGGCAGGACTAGCATATATGAGCAGTTCTTC	CASSLSVRGGRTSIYEQFF
-	TRBV12-3/TRBV12-4	-	TRBJ2-7	TGTGCCAGCAGGAGGCCCGGAGGACACAGCTACGAGCAGTACTTC	CASRRPGGHSYEQYF
-	TRBV12-3/TRBV12-4	TRBD2	TRBJ2-3	TGTGCCAGCAGTTACACTAGCGGGAGGAGCACAGATACGCAGTATTTT	CASSYTSGRSTDTQYF
few	TRBV4-1	TRBD1	TRBJ1-2	TGCGCCAGCAGCCGCCTCCGGGACAGGGCTTACTATGGCTACACCTTC	CASSRLRDRAYYGYTF
many	TRBV5-1	TRBD1	TRBJ2-3	TGCGCCAGCAGCTTGGCCCGGACAGGGACCAGCACAGATACGCAGTATTTT	CASSLARTGTSTDTQYF
-	TRBV6-2/TRBV6-3	TRBD2	TRBJ2-5	TGTGCCAGCAGTTACAGGACTAGCGGAAGACAAGAGACCCAGTACTTC	CASSYRTSGRQETQYF
-	TRBV9	TRBD1	TRBJ1-1	TGTGCCAGCAGCGTAGCGGGTGGACAGGGGTACACTGAAGCTTTCTTT	CASSVAGGQGYTEAFF
-	TRBV5-1	TRBD2	TRBJ2-7	TGCGCCAGCAGCTTGGTGGCGCTAGCGGGAGGGGTGTACGAGCAGTACTTC	CASSLVALAGGVYEQYF
-	TRBV5-1	-	TRBJ2-3	TGCGCCAGCACCTCACTCGGCACAGATACGCAGTATTTT	CASTSLGTDTQYF
few	TRBV15	-	TRBJ2-5	TGTGCCACCAGCAGAGATCGGGGGCCAGGCCAAGAGACCCAGTACTTC	CATSRDRGPGQETQYF
few	TRBV11-2	-	TRBJ2-1	TGTGCCAGCAGCCCCTCTAAAGTTCTGCCCTACAATGAGCAGTTCTTC	CASSPSKVLPYNEQFF
-	TRBV5-1	TRBD2	TRBJ2-3	TGCGCCAGCAGCCCTCGGAGGTACTTAGCGGGAGTGGAAGATACGCAGTATTTT	CASSPRRYLAGVEDTQYF